The 8 T cell receptor beta chains given below trace back to one sample, sequenced in a study of beta chain features in type 1 diabetes. cDNA synthesis used the whole RNA isolate, giving expressed TCRB sequences. The repertoire was sequenced with immunoSEQ multiplex PCR; TCRdb's copy has only in-frame clones and lacks some. The data show roughly 180,000 clones, with about 12% seen just once and 0.62% held by the top ten. The source material was central memory CD4+ T cells from blood. These receptors came from a woman aged 18-29 years in good health.

This clone was found a few times. The V call is TRBV10-3, the J call TRBJ2-1, with 9 bases identical to TRBD1. With 0 bases clipped from V and 6 bases from J, the junction kept 6 bases outside the gene matches. The germline V gene has CDR1 ENHRY and CDR2 SYGVKD. CDR3 size: 16 residues. The CDR3 DNA sequence: TGTGCCATCAGTGAGTCTAGGGACAGGGTAGGCAATGAGCAGTTCTTC. Translation gives CAISESRDRVGNEQFF.

The chain is built from TRBV7-3 and TRBJ1-2; D is uncertain. Trimming cost V 5 bases and J 3 bases, with 13 bases left between them. CDR1 is SGHTA and CDR2 is FQGTGA in the germline V gene. This CDR3 region has 14 residues. The CDR3 coding sequence is TGTGCCAGCAGCCCCGATACAGTTCACTATGGCTACACCTTC. This translates into CASSPDTVHYGYTF.

This clone was counted between two and nine times. The chain couples TRBV30 to TRBJ1-5, with D perhaps matching TRBD1 (5 bases). Germline CDR1 reads GTSNPN; CDR2 reads SVGIG (reference sequence). The CDR3 is 13 amino acids. V dropped 7 bases and J dropped 2 bases, with 12 bases sitting between them. The CDR3 DNA follows: TGTGCCTTAGACATCAGGGGCAATCAGCCCCAGCATTTT. Protein: CALDIRGNQPQHF.

The chain has TRBV30 and TRBJ1-2, with D possibly being TRBD1 (5 bases). CDR1 and CDR2 from the germline V gene are GTSNPN and SVGIG (reference sequence). The length of the CDR3 is 13 residues. The V end was cut by 2 bases, the J end by 2 bases, with 9 bases between. CDR3 in DNA: TGTGCCTGGAGTCGTGACAGAAACTATGGCTACACCTTC. It is translated as CAWSRDRNYGYTF.

This clone occurred a few times. This chain links TRBV7-2 with TRBJ2-2, with a possible D match to TRBD1 (6 bases). The V end was cut by 4 bases, the J end by 6 bases, with 12 bases between. The CDR3 length is 14 residues. Germline values: CDR1 SGHTA, CDR2 FQGNSA. The CDR3 spells CASSSGQIPGELFF. DNA of the CDR3: TGTGCCAGCAGCTCCGGACAGATTCCCGGGGAGCTGTTTTTT. Full variable domain (rest looked up from reference TRBV7-2 and TRBJ2-2): GAGVSQSPSNKVTEKGKDVELRCDPISGHTALYWYRQSLGQGLEFLIYFQGNSAPDKSGLPSDRFSAERTGGSVSTLTIQRTQQEDSAVYLCASSSGQIPGELFFGEGSRLTVL.

This clone was seen a handful of times. The V call is TRBV5-4, the J call TRBJ1-1; TRBD1 agrees at 11 bases. The V gene end was trimmed by 2 bases and the J gene end by 5 bases; junction bases not matched to a gene: 5. This CDR3 is 15 amino acids long. CDR1 is SGHNT and CDR2 is YYREEE in the germline V gene (reference sequence). The CDR3 loop reads CASSFGTGGWTEAFF. DNA for the CDR3: TGTGCCAGCAGCTTCGGGACAGGGGGGTGGACTGAAGCTTTCTTT.

This clone appeared a few times. This rearrangement joins TRBV14 to TRBJ1-2; no clear D. The ends were cut back, 1 base at V and 4 bases at J, with 7 bases in the middle. CDR1 and CDR2 from the germline V gene are SGHDN and FVKESK. This CDR3 region has 13 residues. DNA for the CDR3: TGTGCCAGCAGCCAAGTTTCGAGCTATGGCTACACCTTC. Its protein is CASSQVSSYGYTF.

This chain uses TRBV6-1 with TRBJ2-7; TRBD1 matches 10 bases. Germline CDR1 and CDR2: MNHNS and SASEGT. The length of the CDR3 is 13 residues. Trimming at V came to 8 bases and at J to 2 bases, leaving 3 bases not matched to a gene. The CDR3 coding sequence is TGTGCCAGCCGGGACAGGGGACCCTACGAGCAGTACTTC. Its translation: CASRDRGPYEQYF.